The 29 T cell receptor beta chains reported below all come from one sample, sequenced in a study of regulatory T cells in long-lasting Graves disease. Time point noted: persistent/refractory GD, antithyroid drugs over 5 years with positive TRAb. With RNA extracted from PBMCs as input, the TCR library was made. HTBI primers from iRepertoire and Arm-PCR of CDR3 regions yielded the TCR beta libraries. TCRdb reanalysed the multiplex PCR reads using MiXCR and keeps one entry per CDR3 protein. In the table there are roughly 700,000 distinct CDR3 sequences, around 30% of which are singletons. The sequencing here drew on peripheral blood mononuclear cells (PBMCs), taken when the disease was refractory, from a patient treated with antithyroid drugs. Receptors were obtained from a female donor with Graves disease.

Here the CDR3 DNA reads TGTGCCTGGGGAGAGAGGGGGAACACTGAAGCTTTCTTT. This sequence encodes CAWGERGNTEAFF. The rearrangement joins TRBV30 to TRBJ1-1; D might be TRBD1 (5 bases). Germline-derived CDR1 and CDR2 are GTSNPN and SVGIG (reference sequence). V gave up 5 bases and J gave up 1 base, with 11 bases separating them. This CDR3 region has 13 residues.

This rearrangement joins TRBV30 to TRBJ1-5; TRBD1 is a possible D gene (5 bases). The germline V gene has CDR1 GTSNPN and CDR2 SVGIG (reference sequence). V was pared by 4 bases and J by 4 bases, with 11 bases between. CDR3 length: 13 residues. The DNA for the CDR3 is TGTGCCTGGAAGGGGCCGGGTAATCAGCCCCAGCATTTT. Translation gives CAWKGPGNQPQHF.

V and J are TRBV19 and TRBJ1-1; 8 bases line up with TRBD1. The CDR3 runs 13 residues. V shed 7 bases, J shed 4 bases, and the junction held 5 bases outside the gene matches. CDR1 and CDR2 from the germline V gene are LNHDA and SQIVND (reference sequence). The CDR3 coding sequence is TGTGCCAGTAACCAGGGGGCGACCACTGAAGCTTTCTTT. Translated, it gives CASNQGATTEAFF.

The V and J genes are TRBV2 and TRBJ2-2; possible D gene TRBD2, 5 bases. Trimming stripped 4 bases from V and 0 bases from J, with 12 bases between. This CDR3 has 16 residues. Germline loops: CDR1 SNHLY, CDR2 FYNNEI. This CDR3 reads CASSVRGPANTGELFF. The CDR3 DNA sequence: TGTGCCAGCAGTGTGCGAGGGCCCGCGAACACCGGGGAGCTGTTTTTT.

There are a few counts of this clonotype. This rearrangement joins TRBV6-1 to TRBJ1-2, with unresolved D. Germline CDR1 reads MNHNS; CDR2 reads SASEGT. V gave up 2 bases and J gave up 2 bases, with 9 bases separating them. This CDR3 is built from 14 residues. The CDR3 reads CASSELRQNYGYTF. Here the CDR3 DNA reads TGTGCCAGCAGTGAACTTCGGCAGAACTATGGCTACACCTTC.

The gene calls are TRBV4-2 and TRBJ1-6; TRBD1 aligns across 8 bases. Trimming took 2 bases from V and 10 from J; bases not matched to a gene: 10. The CDR3 contains 16 residues. CDR1 is LGHNA, CDR2 YNFKEQ, per germline. The CDR3 region is CASSQNQGAAGSPLHF. Here the CDR3 DNA reads TGTGCCAGCAGCCAAAATCAGGGGGCTGCAGGGTCACCCCTCCACTTT.

DNA of the CDR3: TGCAGTGCTAGAGATATGCATGAGCAGTTCTTC. This sequence encodes CSARDMHEQFF. This chain connects TRBV20-1 to TRBJ2-1; D unresolved. The V end lost 0 bases, the J end lost 8 bases, and 5 bases lay between the germline ends. This CDR3 comprises 11 residues. The V gene's germline CDR1 is DFQATT and CDR2 SNEGSKA (reference sequence).

The rearrangement joins TRBV6-1 to TRBJ2-2; TRBD1 agrees at 9 bases. From germline, CDR1 is MNHNS and CDR2 SASEGT. The CDR3 is made up of 17 amino acids. V lost 6 bases to trimming and J lost 4 bases; unmatched junction nucleotides: 12. The CDR3 nucleotides are TGTGCCAGCAGATCTAACTTCGTGACAGGGGGCACCGGGGAGCTGTTTTTT. Its translation is CASRSNFVTGGTGELFF.

The rearrangement joins TRBV6-5 to TRBJ1-3, with a weak D call TRBD1 (6 bases). Germline values: CDR1 MNHEY, CDR2 SVGAGI. V shed 1 base and J shed 0 bases, with 13 bases lying between them. This CDR3 contains 17 residues. The CDR3 protein is CASSYFGQLSSGNTIYF. CDR3 DNA: TGTGCCAGCAGTTACTTCGGACAGCTGAGCTCTGGAAACACCATATATTTT.

The chain uses TRBV7-9 and TRBJ1-1, with D perhaps TRBD1 (6 bases). This CDR3 is 14 amino acids long. Germline V gene lookup returns CDR1 SEHNR and CDR2 FQNEAQ (reference sequence). The V gene lost 2 bases and the J gene lost 4 bases, with 11 bases spanning the gap. For the CDR3, the DNA is TGTGCCAGCAGCTTACGACAGGTTATCACTGAAGCTTTCTTT. This codes for CASSLRQVITEAFF.

This sequence joins TRBV5-1 and TRBJ2-1; 10 nucleotides agree with TRBD1. Germline values: CDR1 SGHRS, CDR2 YFSETQ. V lost 4 bases and J lost 8; bases outside the gene matches: 6. The CDR3 is 14 amino acids. The CDR3 here is CASSLGQGNDEQFF. The CDR3 nucleotides read TGCGCCAGCAGCCTGGGACAGGGGAACGATGAGCAGTTCTTC.

About this clonotype: Here the CDR3 omits its conserved ending phenylalanine or tryptophan, so a read error is the likely source. V is TRBV2 and J is TRBJ2-2, with D hard to call. This CDR3 has 15 residues. Germline CDR1 is SNHLY and CDR2 is FYNNEI. V was clipped by 6 bases and J by 1 base, with 12 bases between them. The CDR3 bases are TGTGCCAGCAGCGAGGTCTTAGGGAACACCGGGGAGCTGTTTCTT. Protein sequence: CASSEVLGNTGELFL.

This clonotype showed up just a few times. The CDR3 bases are TGTGCCAGTAGTATGTATCGAACAGGATTTACTTTTAGCAATCAGCCCCAGCATTTT. Its protein is CASSMYRTGFTFSNQPQHF. The rearrangement links TRBV19 to TRBJ1-5; TRBD1 might be the D (5 bases). This CDR3 comprises 19 residues. The V gene lost 3 bases and the J gene lost 0 bases, with 21 bases spanning the gap. CDR1 is LNHDA and CDR2 is SQIVND in the germline V gene (reference sequence).

Concerning this clonotype: A junction end diverges from the germline sequence, so it may reflect a read error. CDR3 sequence reads: CASSPALAGNTEASF. CDR3 DNA: TGTGCCAGCAGTCCCGCCCTGGCGGGGAACACTGAAGCTTCCTTT. The rearrangement joins TRBV3-1 to TRBJ1-1; no clear D. The CDR3 is 15 residues long. The germline CDR1 and CDR2 sequences are LGHDT and YNNKEL (reference sequence).

This clonotype was detected only a few times. One end of the junction varies from germline; a read error may be responsible. V usage is TRBV2 and J usage is TRBJ2-4, with TRBD2 as a possible D gene (5 bases). CDR1 and CDR2 (germline): SNHLY, FYNNEI. The CDR3 covers 15 residues. CDR3 DNA sequence: TGTGCCAGCAGTGAAGCGCTGGGTAGCGCCCTACTCCCGGACTTC. As protein: CASSEALGSALLPDF.

This sequence joins TRBV10-3 and TRBJ1-2; no reliable D call. The CDR3 is made up of 16 amino acids. With 0 bases removed from V and 2 bases from J, the gap between germline ends came to 13 bases. Looked up from germline, CDR1 is ENHRY and CDR2 is SYGVKD. The chain's CDR3 is CAISESGRILNYGYTF. CDR3 DNA sequence: TGTGCCATCAGTGAGTCGGGTAGGATTCTAAACTATGGCTACACCTTC.

This clonotype was seen repeatedly, ten times or more. The genes are TRBV6-1 and TRBJ1-1; D might be TRBD1 (6 bases). CDR1 is MNHNS and CDR2 is SASEGT in the germline V gene. CDR3 length: 16 amino acids. V was cut by 7 bases and J by 0 bases, with 18 bases left in between. CDR3 sequence: CASKPLTGALNTEAFF. The CDR3 DNA follows: TGTGCCAGCAAACCCCTGACAGGAGCGCTGAACACTGAAGCTTTCTTT.

The chain carries TRBV6-9 and TRBJ2-5, with D tentatively TRBD1 or TRBD2 (5 bases each). V was pared by 4 bases and J by 3 bases, with 21 bases between. The CDR3 is made up of 17 amino acids. Germline CDR1 MNHGY, CDR2 SVAAGI. The CDR3 sequence: CASSSTSGIQGEETQYF. In DNA, the CDR3 is TGTGCCAGCAGTTCGACGTCCGGGATCCAGGGAGAAGAGACCCAGTACTTC.

This clonotype was recorded many times. The chain uses TRBV12-3 or TRBV12-4 and TRBJ2-6; tentative D call: TRBD2 (5 bases). Trimming removed 5 bases at V and 1 base at J, with 15 bases between. The CDR3 is made up of 17 amino acids. The CDR3 reads CASSAWGERSGANVLTF. In DNA, the CDR3 is TGTGCCAGCAGTGCCTGGGGAGAGAGGTCTGGGGCCAACGTCCTGACTTTC.

V gene TRBV15 combines with J gene TRBJ1-5, with a weak D call TRBD1 (6 bases). The CDR3 length is 13 residues. Looked up from germline, CDR1 is LNHNV and CDR2 is YYDKDF (reference sequence). The V gene lost 4 bases and the J gene lost 6 bases, with 10 bases spanning the gap. The CDR3 reads CATSTKGGQPQHF. The CDR3 nucleotides are TGTGCCACCAGCACGAAGGGGGGTCAGCCCCAGCATTTT.

In its sample, this clonotype was seen a few times. The chain has TRBV6-1 and TRBJ2-5, with D possibly TRBD2 on 6 matching bases. This CDR3 region has 17 residues. Germline values: CDR1 MNHNS, CDR2 SASEGT. V lost 5 bases and J lost 2, with 21 bases in between. This CDR3 reads CASSITPLGEDQETQYF. The CDR3 DNA sequence: TGTGCCAGCAGTATAACCCCCCTGGGGGAGGATCAAGAGACCCAGTACTTC.

This clonotype was detected a few times. This chain connects TRBV28 to TRBJ2-7, with 14 bases identical to TRBD2. V shed 5 bases and J 6 bases; nucleotides not matched to a gene: 9. This CDR3 region has 16 residues. CDR1 is MDHEN, CDR2 SYDVKM, per germline. The CDR3 is CASSPGTSGSRGEQYF. DNA for the CDR3: TGTGCCAGCAGTCCAGGGACTAGCGGGAGCCGCGGCGAGCAGTACTTC.

The V gene is TRBV15, the J gene TRBJ2-1; no reliable D call. Trimming shortened V by 7 bases and J by 0 bases, and 10 bases separated the two germline ends. CDR3 length: 14 residues. CDR1 LNHNV and CDR2 YYDKDF come from the germline V gene (reference sequence). The CDR3 sequence is CATNQALSYNEQFF. For the CDR3, the DNA is TGTGCCACCAACCAGGCCCTCTCCTACAATGAGCAGTTCTTC.

This clonotype has just a few counts. The chain has TRBV2 and TRBJ2-7, with TRBD1 matching 9 bases. Germline CDR1 reads SNHLY; CDR2 reads FYNNEI. After removal of 10 bases from V and 3 bases from J, the junction contained 10 bases not matched to a gene. This CDR3 has 14 amino acids. This chain's CDR3 is CATVRTGVNYEQYF. CDR3 in DNA: TGTGCCACCGTGAGGACAGGGGTAAACTACGAGCAGTACTTC. Variable domain in full (rest from reference TRBV2 and TRBJ2-7): EPEVTQTPSHQVTQMGQEVILRCVPISNHLYFYWYRQILGQKVEFLVSFYNNEISEKSEIFDDQFSVERPDGSNFTLKIRSTKLEDSAMYFCATVRTGVNYEQYFGPGTRLTVT.

The chain couples TRBV5-1 to TRBJ1-2; 9 bases fit TRBD1. The CDR3 runs 15 residues. Trimming cost V 3 bases and J 4 bases; bases outside gene matches: 7. The V gene's germline CDR1 is SGHRS and CDR2 YFSETQ. CDR3 residues: CASSSGQGNAYGYTF. The CDR3 coding sequence is TGCGCCAGCAGCTCGGGACAGGGAAACGCCTATGGCTACACCTTC.

This clonotype was recorded a few times. This sequence joins TRBV28 and TRBJ1-2, with D unresolved. The CDR3 covers 15 residues. CDR1 is MDHEN and CDR2 is SYDVKM in the germline V gene. Between the trimmed V and J ends, which lost 7 bases and 3 bases, there was a span of 18 bases. The CDR3 sequence is CASTPEERPYYGYTF. The DNA of the CDR3 is TGTGCCAGCACCCCAGAGGAGAGGCCCTACTATGGCTACACCTTC.

This clonotype was found a few times. The rearrangement links TRBV6-2 or TRBV6-3 to TRBJ2-4; 8 bases match TRBD2. The V segment lost 6 bases and the J segment 9 bases; nucleotides outside the gene matches: 10. Germline V gene sequence: CDR1 MNHEY, CDR2 SVGEGT. This CDR3 contains 14 residues. The CDR3 nucleotides are TGTGCCAGCAGCAGAAGCGGGAGACGGGGCATTCAGTACTTC. Its translation: CASSRSGRRGIQYF.

This clonotype was recorded many times. This chain joins TRBV19 and TRBJ2-5, with TRBD1 matching 8 bases. CDR1 and CDR2 from the germline V gene are LNHDA and SQIVND (reference sequence). V trimming: 5 bases; J trimming: 5 bases; junction bases outside the gene matches: 4. This CDR3 has 13 amino acids. The CDR3 loop is CASSLGQAETQYF. CDR3 in DNA: TGTGCCAGTAGTCTGGGACAGGCGGAGACCCAGTACTTC.

The chain combines TRBV27 with TRBJ2-7; the D is unclear. The CDR3 length is 14 residues. V was clipped by 0 bases and J by 0 bases, with 6 bases between them. Germline V lookup: CDR1 MNHEY, CDR2 SMNVEV (reference sequence). The CDR3 here is CASSLSPNSYEQYF. The CDR3, as DNA: TGTGCCAGCAGTTTATCTCCCAACTCCTACGAGCAGTACTTC.